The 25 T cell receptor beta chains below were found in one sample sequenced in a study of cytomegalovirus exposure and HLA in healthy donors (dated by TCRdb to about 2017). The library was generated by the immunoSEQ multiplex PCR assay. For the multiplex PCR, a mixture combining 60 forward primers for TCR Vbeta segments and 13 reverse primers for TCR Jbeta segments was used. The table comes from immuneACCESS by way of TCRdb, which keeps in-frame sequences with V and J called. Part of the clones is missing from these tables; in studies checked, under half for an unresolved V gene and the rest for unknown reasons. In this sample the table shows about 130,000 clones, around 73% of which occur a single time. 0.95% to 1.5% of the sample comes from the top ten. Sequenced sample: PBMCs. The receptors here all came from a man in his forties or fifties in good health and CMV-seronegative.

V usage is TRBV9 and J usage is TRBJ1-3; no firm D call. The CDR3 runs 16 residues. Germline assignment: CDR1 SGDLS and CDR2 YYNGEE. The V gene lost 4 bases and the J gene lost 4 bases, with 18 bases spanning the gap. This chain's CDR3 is CASSQETSGRGNTIYF. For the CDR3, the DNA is TGTGCCAGCAGCCAGGAAACTTCGGGGAGGGGAAACACCATATATTTT. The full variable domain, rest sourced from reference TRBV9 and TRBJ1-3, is DSGVTQTPKHLITATGQRVTLRCSPRSGDLSVYWYQQSLDQGLQFLIQYYNGEERAKGNILERFSAQQFPDLHSELNLSSLELGDSALYFCASSQETSGRGNTIYFGEGSWLTVV.

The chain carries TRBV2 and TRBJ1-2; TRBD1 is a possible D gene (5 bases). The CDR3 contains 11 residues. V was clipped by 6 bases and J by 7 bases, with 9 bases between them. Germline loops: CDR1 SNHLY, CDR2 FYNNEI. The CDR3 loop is CASSGQGGYTF. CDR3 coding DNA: TGTGCCAGCAGCGGTCAGGGTGGCTACACCTTC.

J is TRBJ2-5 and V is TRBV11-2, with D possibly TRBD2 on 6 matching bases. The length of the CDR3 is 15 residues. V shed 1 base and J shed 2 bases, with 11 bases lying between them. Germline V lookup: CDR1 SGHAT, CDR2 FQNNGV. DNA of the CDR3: TGTGCCAGCAGCTTAGGGGGGACTGCTCAAGAGACCCAGTACTTC. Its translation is CASSLGGTAQETQYF.

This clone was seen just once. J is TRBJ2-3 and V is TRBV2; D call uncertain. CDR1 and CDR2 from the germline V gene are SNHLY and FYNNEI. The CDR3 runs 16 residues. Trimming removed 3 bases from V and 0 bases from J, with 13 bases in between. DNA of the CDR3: TGTGCCAGCAGTGATACGTCAGGTACTAGCACAGATACGCAGTATTTT. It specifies CASSDTSGTSTDTQYF.

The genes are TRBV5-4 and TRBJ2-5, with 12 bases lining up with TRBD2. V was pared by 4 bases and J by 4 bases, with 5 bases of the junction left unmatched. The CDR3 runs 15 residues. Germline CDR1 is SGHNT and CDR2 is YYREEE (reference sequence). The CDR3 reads CASSGGLAGGETQYF. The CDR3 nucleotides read TGTGCCAGCAGCGGGGGACTAGCGGGTGGAGAGACCCAGTACTTC.

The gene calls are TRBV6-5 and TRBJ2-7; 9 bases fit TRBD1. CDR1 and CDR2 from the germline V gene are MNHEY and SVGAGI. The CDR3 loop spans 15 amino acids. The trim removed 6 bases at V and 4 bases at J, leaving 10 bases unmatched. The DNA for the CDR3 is TGTGCCAGCAGGCAACCGGGACAGGGTTCTTACGAGCAGTACTTC. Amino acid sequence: CASRQPGQGSYEQYF.

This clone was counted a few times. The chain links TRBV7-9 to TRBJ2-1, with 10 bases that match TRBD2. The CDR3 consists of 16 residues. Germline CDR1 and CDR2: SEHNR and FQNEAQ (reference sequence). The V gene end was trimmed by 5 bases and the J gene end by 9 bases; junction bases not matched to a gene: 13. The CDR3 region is CASSHLRLAGGLEQFF. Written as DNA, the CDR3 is TGTGCCAGCAGCCACCTAAGACTAGCGGGTGGCCTTGAGCAGTTCTTC.

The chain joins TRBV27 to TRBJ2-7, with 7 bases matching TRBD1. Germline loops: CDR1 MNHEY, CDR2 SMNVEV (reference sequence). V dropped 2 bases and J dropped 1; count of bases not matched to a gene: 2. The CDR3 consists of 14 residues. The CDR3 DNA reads TGTGCCAGCAGTTTAAGCAGGGGGTCCTACGAGCAGTACTTC. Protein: CASSLSRGSYEQYF.

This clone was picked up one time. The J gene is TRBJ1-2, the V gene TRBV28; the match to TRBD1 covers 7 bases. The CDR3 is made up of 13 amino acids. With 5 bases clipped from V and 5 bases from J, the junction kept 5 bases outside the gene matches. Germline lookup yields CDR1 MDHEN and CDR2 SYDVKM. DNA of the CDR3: TGTGCCAGCAGTCAGACAGGGCTATATGGCTACACCTTC. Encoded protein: CASSQTGLYGYTF.

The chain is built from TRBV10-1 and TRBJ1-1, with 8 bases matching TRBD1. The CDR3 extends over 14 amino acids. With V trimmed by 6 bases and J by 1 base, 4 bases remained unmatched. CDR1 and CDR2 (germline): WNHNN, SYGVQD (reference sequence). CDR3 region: CASSQDRGNTEAFF. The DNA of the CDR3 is TGCGCCAGCAGCCAAGACAGGGGGAACACTGAAGCTTTCTTT.

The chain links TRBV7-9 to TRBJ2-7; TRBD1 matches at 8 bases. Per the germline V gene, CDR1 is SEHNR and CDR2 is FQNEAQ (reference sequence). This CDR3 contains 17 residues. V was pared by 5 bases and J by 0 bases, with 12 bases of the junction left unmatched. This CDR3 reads CASSEDRGNSISYEQYF. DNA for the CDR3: TGTGCCAGCAGCGAAGACAGGGGTAACAGTATCTCCTACGAGCAGTACTTC.

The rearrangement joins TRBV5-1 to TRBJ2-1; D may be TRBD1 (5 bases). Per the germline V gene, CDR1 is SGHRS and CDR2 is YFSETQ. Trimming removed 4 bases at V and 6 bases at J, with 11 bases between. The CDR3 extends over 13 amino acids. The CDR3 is CASSRGVGNEQFF. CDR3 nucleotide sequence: TGCGCCAGCAGCAGGGGTGTGGGCAATGAGCAGTTCTTC.

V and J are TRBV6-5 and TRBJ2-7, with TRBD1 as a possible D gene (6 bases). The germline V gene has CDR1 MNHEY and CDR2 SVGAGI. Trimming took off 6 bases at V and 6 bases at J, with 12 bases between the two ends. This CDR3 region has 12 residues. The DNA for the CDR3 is TGTGCCAGCAGCAGGGGTGTGGGCGAGCAGTACTTC. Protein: CASSRGVGEQYF.

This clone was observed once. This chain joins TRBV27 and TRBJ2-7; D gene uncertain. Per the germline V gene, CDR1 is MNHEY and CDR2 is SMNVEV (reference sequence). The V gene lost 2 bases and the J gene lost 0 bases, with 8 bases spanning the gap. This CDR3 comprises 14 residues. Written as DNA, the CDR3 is TGTGCCAGCAGTTTACAACTTAGCTCCTACGAGCAGTACTTC. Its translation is CASSLQLSSYEQYF.

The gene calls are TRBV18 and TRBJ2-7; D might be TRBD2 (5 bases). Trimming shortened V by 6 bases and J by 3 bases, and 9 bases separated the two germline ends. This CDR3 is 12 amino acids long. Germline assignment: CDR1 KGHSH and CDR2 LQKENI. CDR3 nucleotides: TGTGCCAGCTCCGAGGGCCTCTACGAGCAGTACTTC. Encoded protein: CASSEGLYEQYF.

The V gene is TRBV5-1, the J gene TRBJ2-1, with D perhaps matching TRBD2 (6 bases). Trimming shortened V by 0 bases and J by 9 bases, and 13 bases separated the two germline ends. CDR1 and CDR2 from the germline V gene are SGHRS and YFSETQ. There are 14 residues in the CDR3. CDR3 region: CASSLDGSGFEQFF. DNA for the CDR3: TGCGCCAGCAGCTTGGATGGCAGCGGGTTTGAGCAGTTCTTC.

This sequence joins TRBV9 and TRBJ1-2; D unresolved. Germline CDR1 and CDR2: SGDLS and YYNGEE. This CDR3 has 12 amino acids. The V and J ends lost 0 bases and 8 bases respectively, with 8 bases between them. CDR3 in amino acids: CASSVGSSGYTF. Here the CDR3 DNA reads TGTGCCAGCAGCGTAGGCAGTTCCGGCTACACCTTC. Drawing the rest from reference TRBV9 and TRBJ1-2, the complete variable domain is DSGVTQTPKHLITATGQRVTLRCSPRSGDLSVYWYQQSLDQGLQFLIQYYNGEERAKGNILERFSAQQFPDLHSELNLSSLELGDSALYFCASSVGSSGYTFGSGTRLTVV.

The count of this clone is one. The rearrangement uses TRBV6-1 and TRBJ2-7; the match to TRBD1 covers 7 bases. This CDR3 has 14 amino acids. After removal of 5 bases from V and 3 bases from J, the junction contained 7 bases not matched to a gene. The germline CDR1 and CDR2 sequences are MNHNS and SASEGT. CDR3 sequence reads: CASSSTGVGYEQYF. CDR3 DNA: TGTGCCAGCAGTTCAACAGGGGTCGGCTACGAGCAGTACTTC.

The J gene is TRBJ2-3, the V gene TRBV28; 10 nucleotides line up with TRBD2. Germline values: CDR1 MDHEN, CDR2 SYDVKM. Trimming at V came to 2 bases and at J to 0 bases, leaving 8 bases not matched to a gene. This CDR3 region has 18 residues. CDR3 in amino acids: CASSLIGRTSGSTDTQYF. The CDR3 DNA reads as TGTGCCAGCAGTTTAATAGGCCGGACTAGCGGCAGCACAGATACGCAGTATTTT.

CDR3 bases: TGTGCCAGCAGTCCCCCCACGGGGACTGACGGGGGAAACACCATATATTTT. Its translation is CASSPPTGTDGGNTIYF. This chain connects TRBV28 to TRBJ1-3; the D gene is possibly TRBD1 (5 bases). CDR1 and CDR2 from the germline V gene are MDHEN and SYDVKM. The CDR3 runs 17 residues. V lost 5 bases and J lost 4, with 21 bases in between.

The CDR3 loop reads CASSQGQGPYEQYF. The CDR3 DNA reads as TGTGCCAGCTCACAGGGACAGGGCCCCTACGAGCAGTACTTC. The chain couples TRBV18 to TRBJ2-7, with TRBD1 identical over 9 bases. Trimming removed 4 bases from V and 2 bases from J; junction bases left unmatched: 3. Germline values: CDR1 KGHSH, CDR2 LQKENI. This CDR3 has 14 amino acids.

The CDR3 sequence: CASGLSAGGYSSTDTQYF. The CDR3, as DNA: TGTGCCAGTGGTCTCTCGGCGGGAGGATACTCTAGCACAGATACGCAGTATTTT. This chain joins TRBV19 and TRBJ2-3; TRBD2 agrees at 8 bases. V lost 8 bases, J lost 0 bases, and 16 bases stayed unmatched. The germline V gene has CDR1 LNHDA and CDR2 SQIVND (reference sequence). The length of the CDR3 is 18 residues.

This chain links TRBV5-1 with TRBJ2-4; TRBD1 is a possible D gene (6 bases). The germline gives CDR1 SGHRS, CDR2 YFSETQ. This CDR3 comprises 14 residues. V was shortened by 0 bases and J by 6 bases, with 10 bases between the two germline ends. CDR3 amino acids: CASSLDRAGNIQYF. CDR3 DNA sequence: TGCGCCAGCAGCTTGGACAGGGCGGGAAACATTCAGTACTTC.

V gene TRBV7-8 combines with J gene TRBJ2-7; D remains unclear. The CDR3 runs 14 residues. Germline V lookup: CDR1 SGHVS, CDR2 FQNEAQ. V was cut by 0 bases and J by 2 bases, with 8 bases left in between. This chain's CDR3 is CASSLARQTYEQYF. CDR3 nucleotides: TGTGCCAGCAGCTTAGCACGTCAGACCTACGAGCAGTACTTC.

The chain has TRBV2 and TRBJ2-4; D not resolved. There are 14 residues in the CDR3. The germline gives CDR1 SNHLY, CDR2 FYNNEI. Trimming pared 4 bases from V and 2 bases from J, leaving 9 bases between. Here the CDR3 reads CASSAETSKNIQYF. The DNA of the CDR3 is TGTGCCAGCAGTGCAGAAACCTCCAAAAACATTCAGTACTTC.